This T cell receptor (beta chain) was found in a study of T-cell reconstitution after alpha-beta-depleted transplantation in children. CDR3 size: 18 residues. Germline CDR1 and CDR2: SGHAT and FQNNGV. J lost 4 bases, V lost 4 bases, and 14 bases had no gene match. Molecular barcoding with unique molecular identifiers was used for the TCRbeta library. TCRdb re-called the PCR reads through MiXCR, storing one row per CDR3 protein. The sample yields approximately 390,000 distinct CDR3 sequences, about 11% seen once. A few counts support this clonotype. This TCR was recovered from a human donor who donated a stem cell graft to a child with acute myeloid leukemia. The chain carries TRBV11-2 and TRBJ1-2, with TRBD1 matching over 11 bases. Sample: PBMCs from the stem cell graft donor, taken from the stem cell graft. CDR3 sequence reads: CASSSPHRDRGKSYGYTF. The CDR3 bases are TGTGCCAGCAGCTCGCCACACCGGGACAGGGGGAAGAGCTATGGCTACACCTTC.